What follows are 7 T cell receptor beta chains derived from one specimen sequenced in a study of blood T cell repertoires in COVID-19. Sequencing used immunoSEQ multiplex PCR; TCRdb keeps in-frame clones, though not all of them. The repertoire consists of about 220,000 clones, with roughly 88% occurring once and the leading ten covering roughly 2.3%. Sequenced material: PBMCs or T cells enriched from blood (not recorded which). The receptor set was obtained from a woman between 40 and 55 years old with acute COVID-19.

V usage is TRBV5-1 and J usage is TRBJ2-5, with D maybe TRBD2 (5 bases). Trimming removed 2 bases at V and 2 bases at J, with 7 bases between. This CDR3 spans 13 amino acids. Germline V gene sequence: CDR1 SGHRS, CDR2 YFSETQ. The CDR3 bases are TGCGCCAGCAGCTTCTCGGGACAAGAGACCCAGTACTTC. Residues: CASSFSGQETQYF. Looking up the rest from reference TRBV5-1 and TRBJ2-5 gives the full variable domain: KAGVTQTPRYLIKTRGQQVTLSCSPISGHRSVSWYQQTPGQGLQFLFEYFSETQRNKGNFPGRFSGRQFSNSRSEMNVSTLELGDSALYLCASSFSGQETQYFGPGTRLLVL.

This clone has a handful of counts. This chain joins TRBV2 and TRBJ2-1; 12 bases are a match to TRBD2. The length of the CDR3 is 18 residues. J lost 8 bases, V lost 1 base, and 12 bases had no gene match. The germline V gene has CDR1 SNHLY and CDR2 FYNNEI. For the CDR3, the DNA is TGTGCCAGCAGTGAAGTGCCGGGACTAGCGGGTCCAAGAGATGAGCAGTTCTTC. Amino acid sequence: CASSEVPGLAGPRDEQFF.

The gene calls are TRBV11-2 and TRBJ2-7, with D perhaps matching TRBD2 (6 bases). The V and J ends lost 1 base and 2 bases respectively, with 12 bases between them. The CDR3 is 15 residues long. Germline V gene lookup returns CDR1 SGHAT and CDR2 FQNNGV. This chain's CDR3 is CASSLGRGSTYEQYF. The CDR3 DNA follows: TGTGCCAGCAGCTTAGGGCGGGGATCGACCTACGAGCAGTACTTC.

V and J are TRBV5-1 and TRBJ1-3; D is undetermined. The CDR3 contains 15 residues. Germline V lookup: CDR1 SGHRS, CDR2 YFSETQ. V gave up 0 bases and J gave up 2 bases, with 9 bases separating them. The CDR3 spells CASSLGHEAGNTIYF. The CDR3 DNA sequence: TGCGCCAGCAGCTTGGGGCACGAGGCTGGAAACACCATATATTTT.

The chain recombines TRBV5-1 with TRBJ1-1, with TRBD1 as a possible D gene (5 bases). Germline CDR1 and CDR2: SGHRS and YFSETQ. Deletions cut 7 bases from V and 2 bases from J, with 15 bases between. This CDR3 region has 14 residues. The CDR3 sequence: CASGRGTVNTEAFF. The CDR3 bases are TGCGCCAGCGGGCGGGGGACGGTTAACACTGAAGCTTTCTTT.

The chain uses TRBV7-2 and TRBJ1-4; tentatively, D is TRBD1 (5 bases). Germline CDR1 is SGHTA and CDR2 is FQGNSA. V was pared by 5 bases and J by 4 bases, with 17 bases between. The length of the CDR3 is 16 residues. CDR3 sequence reads: CASSPSAGLYNEKLFF. CDR3 sequence (DNA): TGTGCCAGCAGCCCTTCAGCAGGGCTTTATAATGAAAAACTGTTTTTT.

In DNA form, the CDR3 reads TGTGCCAGCAGCGAAGCCCTCCCACAGGAGCAGTTCTTC. Its protein is CASSEALPQEQFF. The chain uses TRBV7-9 and TRBJ2-1; D not certain. The germline V and J ends were trimmed by 5 bases and 10 bases, with 15 bases remaining between them. The CDR3 is made up of 13 amino acids. Germline V lookup: CDR1 SEHNR, CDR2 FQNEAQ (reference sequence).